The 19 T cell receptor beta chains in this list originate from one sample, sequenced in a study of T-cell reconstitution after alpha-beta-depleted transplantation in children. The TCRbeta library incorporated unique molecular identifiers. TCRdb processed the PCR reads anew with MiXCR; each CDR3 protein has one entry. Among hundreds of thousands of distinct CDR3 sequences listed, 13% were seen once. Material: PBMCs, obtained from the stem cell graft. These receptors were collected from a human donor who donated a stem cell graft to a child with Fanconi anemia.

The V call is TRBV30, the J call TRBJ1-1; D is undetermined. The germline V gene has CDR1 GTSNPN and CDR2 SVGIG (reference sequence). This CDR3 contains 12 residues. V lost 5 bases to trimming and J lost 3 bases, with 10 bases between them. CDR3 sequence: CAWAPGDTEAFF. The CDR3 region has the DNA TGTGCCTGGGCCCCCGGGGACACTGAAGCTTTCTTT.

This chain connects TRBV5-5 to TRBJ2-1; the match to TRBD2 covers 7 bases. V lost 0 bases and J lost 7; bases outside the gene matches: 7. The CDR3 length is 15 residues. Germline V gives CDR1 SGHKS, CDR2 YYEKEE (reference sequence). The CDR3 DNA reads as TGTGCCAGCAGCTTGGTGGGGGGGGACCTAAATGAGCAGTTCTTC. Its protein product is CASSLVGGDLNEQFF.

The rearrangement uses TRBV4-3 and TRBJ2-2; D is ambiguous. Deletions cut 1 base from V and 6 bases from J, with 12 bases between. The germline CDR1 and CDR2 sequences are LGHNA and YSLEER. There are 15 residues in the CDR3. CDR3 sequence (DNA): TGCGCCAGCAGCCAAGGAGTAGTTGGAGCCGGGGAGCTGTTTTTT. It is translated as CASSQGVVGAGELFF.

The rearrangement joins TRBV6-2 or TRBV6-3 to TRBJ1-1; perhaps TRBD1 as D (6 bases). The CDR3 sequence is 16 residues long. Germline V lookup: CDR1 MNHEY, CDR2 SVGEGT. Trimming pared 5 bases from V and 4 bases from J, leaving 20 bases between. The CDR3 spells CASSMDRDLRSTEAFF. CDR3 in DNA: TGTGCCAGCAGTATGGACAGAGATTTACGAAGCACTGAAGCTTTCTTT.

This chain joins TRBV20-1 and TRBJ1-4; D might be TRBD1 (5 bases). The V gene's germline CDR1 is DFQATT and CDR2 SNEGSKA (reference sequence). Trimming left V 6 bases short and J 5 bases short, with 16 bases between. The length of the CDR3 is 14 residues. CDR3 region: CSAFSGTGNEKLFF. CDR3 coding DNA: TGCAGTGCATTTTCCGGGACGGGAAATGAAAAACTGTTTTTT.

The chain carries TRBV10-3 and TRBJ1-1; D gene unclear. V gave up 7 bases and J gave up 1 base, with 13 bases separating them. The CDR3 extends over 14 amino acids. Germline CDR1 and CDR2: ENHRY and SYGVKD. CDR3: CAITPATANTEAFF. The CDR3 region has the DNA TGTGCCATCACTCCCGCGACGGCGAACACTGAAGCTTTCTTT.

This clonotype was counted between two and nine times. This chain connects TRBV7-2 to TRBJ2-1, with a possible D match to TRBD1 (5 bases). The germline gives CDR1 SGHTA, CDR2 FQGNSA. V gave up 1 base and J gave up 7 bases, with 14 bases separating them. The CDR3 is 15 amino acids. DNA for the CDR3: TGTGCCAGCAGCTTAGGTCAGGGTACGACGAATGAGCAGTTCTTC. Residues: CASSLGQGTTNEQFF.

A few counts support this clonotype. V usage is TRBV5-1 and J usage is TRBJ2-6; D perhaps matches TRBD2 (6 bases). The germline gives CDR1 SGHRS, CDR2 YFSETQ. This CDR3 spans 14 amino acids. Trimming removed 5 bases from V and 1 base from J, with 7 bases in between. The CDR3 nucleotides are TGCGCCAGCAGGAGCGGGTCTGGGGCCAACGTCCTGACTTTC. Translation: CASRSGSGANVLTF.

This clonotype was counted only a few times. The V call is TRBV7-2, the J call TRBJ2-1; TRBD2 is a possible D gene (7 bases). V gave up 3 bases and J gave up 10 bases, with 19 bases separating them. There are 15 residues in the CDR3. Germline loops: CDR1 SGHTA, CDR2 FQGNSA. The CDR3 nucleotides read TGTGCCAGCAGCTTTAGGCGGGGGCCTCCACGAGAGCAGTTCTTC. Its translation is CASSFRRGPPREQFF.

Worth noting for this clonotype: A much larger clone lies a single base off, so this may be a read error. This chain uses TRBV7-2 with TRBJ2-3; 8 nucleotides align to TRBD2. The length of the CDR3 is 13 residues. V dropped 5 bases and J dropped 4; count of bases not matched to a gene: 2. The germline gives CDR1 SGHTA, CDR2 FQGNSA. The CDR3 DNA sequence: TGTGCCAGCAGCCGGGGGGGCTCAGATACGCAGTATTTT. Its protein is CASSRGGSDTQYF.

This clonotype was found a few times. The genes are TRBV12-3 or TRBV12-4 and TRBJ2-3, with 7 bases identical to TRBD2. With V trimmed by 7 bases and J by 2 bases, 9 bases remained unmatched. The CDR3 extends over 15 amino acids. The CDR3 region has the DNA TGTGCCAGCAATCTCTACAGCGGGGTCACAGATACGCAGTATTTT. Its protein is CASNLYSGVTDTQYF.

This chain joins TRBV3-1 and TRBJ2-3; 13 nucleotides align to TRBD2. Germline CDR1 is LGHDT and CDR2 is YNNKEL (reference sequence). The length of the CDR3 is 16 residues. V lost 1 base and J lost 3; bases outside the gene matches: 1. The CDR3 region is CASSQVTSGGTDTQYF. CDR3 in DNA: TGTGCCAGCAGCCAAGTGACTAGCGGGGGGACAGATACGCAGTATTTT.

There are a few counts of this clonotype. This chain connects TRBV5-1 to TRBJ2-3, with D hard to call. Germline loops: CDR1 SGHRS, CDR2 YFSETQ. With 6 bases removed from V and 4 bases from J, the gap between germline ends came to 15 bases. The CDR3 contains 14 residues. The CDR3 nucleotides are TGCGCCAGCACATTACAAGGGCCCCCAGATACGCAGTATTTT. Amino acids: CASTLQGPPDTQYF. The variable domain in full, completed from reference TRBV5-1 and TRBJ2-3, reads KAGVTQTPRYLIKTRGQQVTLSCSPISGHRSVSWYQQTPGQGLQFLFEYFSETQRNKGNFPGRFSGRQFSNSRSEMNVSTLELGDSALYLCASTLQGPPDTQYFGPGTRLTVL.

V and J are TRBV6-5 and TRBJ1-5; D unclear. Germline CDR1 is MNHEY and CDR2 is SVGAGI. The CDR3 totals 15 residues. Trimming pared 0 bases from V and 1 base from J, leaving 7 bases between. Here the CDR3 DNA reads TGTGCCAGCAGTTACTCGGTGCAAAGCAATCAGCCCCAGCATTTT. Amino acid sequence: CASSYSVQSNQPQHF.

Ten or more counts support this clonotype. The chain couples TRBV7-9 to TRBJ1-2; perhaps TRBD1 as D (5 bases). This CDR3 has 13 residues. V was clipped by 3 bases and J by 6 bases, with 11 bases between them. From germline, CDR1 is SEHNR and CDR2 FQNEAQ (reference sequence). CDR3 loop: CASSLSGGNGYTF. In DNA form, the CDR3 reads TGTGCCAGCAGCTTGAGTGGGGGTAATGGCTACACCTTC.

The gene calls are TRBV5-1 and TRBJ1-2; tentatively, D is TRBD1 (6 bases). This CDR3 spans 13 amino acids. Germline V CDR1 and CDR2: SGHRS, YFSETQ. Trimming left V 0 bases short and J 8 bases short, with 11 bases between. The CDR3 region is CASSLDGGQGYTF. CDR3 nucleotide sequence: TGCGCCAGCAGCTTGGACGGGGGCCAAGGCTACACCTTC.

This clonotype was counted ten times or more. CDR3 residues: CASSPGQGKEETQYF. The CDR3 DNA reads as TGCGCCAGCAGCCCGGGACAGGGAAAAGAAGAGACCCAGTACTTC. The gene calls are TRBV5-1 and TRBJ2-5, with 9 bases fitting TRBD1. The CDR3 is made up of 15 amino acids. The ends lost 4 bases at V and 3 bases at J; junction bases unmatched: 7. Germline values: CDR1 SGHRS, CDR2 YFSETQ. Combining the CDR3 with reference TRBV5-1 and TRBJ2-5 gives the whole variable domain KAGVTQTPRYLIKTRGQQVTLSCSPISGHRSVSWYQQTPGQGLQFLFEYFSETQRNKGNFPGRFSGRQFSNSRSEMNVSTLELGDSALYLCASSPGQGKEETQYFGPGTRLLVL.

This clonotype occurred many times. In DNA, the CDR3 is TGTGCCAGCAGTTATTATGCAGGGGACGGGGAGCTGTTTTTT. Protein: CASSYYAGDGELFF. This chain links TRBV6-5 with TRBJ2-2; D perhaps matches TRBD1 (6 bases). The CDR3 loop spans 14 amino acids. Germline CDR1 MNHEY, CDR2 SVGAGI. V was shortened by 3 bases and J by 7 bases, with 12 bases between the two germline ends.

This clonotype showed up just a few times. This CDR3 reads CASSLETGGNTEAFF. The CDR3 DNA sequence: TGTGCCAGCAGTTTAGAGACAGGGGGTAACACTGAAGCTTTCTTT. The genes are TRBV12-3 or TRBV12-4 and TRBJ1-1; TRBD1 matches at 9 bases. After removal of 1 base from V and 2 bases from J, the junction contained 2 bases not matched to a gene. The CDR3 is made up of 15 amino acids.